The 10 T cell receptor beta chains given below trace back to one sample, sequenced in a study of blood T cell repertoires in COVID-19. Generated by immunoSEQ multiplex PCR, the TCRdb table keeps only in-frame clones and is missing some. The sample shows fewer than 400,000 clones, roughly nine tenths of them seen only once. Sequencing was carried out using peripheral blood. Source of these receptors: a woman aged 25 to 39 with COVID-19, enrolled during active disease.

The rearrangement joins TRBV30 to TRBJ1-4; a possible D gene is TRBD1 (5 bases). The CDR3 totals 14 residues. V was shortened by 3 bases and J by 7 bases, with 15 bases between the two germline ends. The germline V gene encodes CDR1 GTSNPN and CDR2 SVGIG (reference sequence). This CDR3 is CAWSKGIESEKLFF. Here the CDR3 DNA reads TGTGCCTGGAGCAAGGGGATTGAGAGTGAAAAACTGTTTTTT.

The chain couples TRBV19 to TRBJ1-1; D is unclear. Between the trimmed V and J ends, which lost 6 bases and 7 bases, there was a span of 15 bases. The CDR3 is 13 amino acids. CDR1 is LNHDA, CDR2 SQIVND, per germline (reference sequence). The DNA of the CDR3 is TGTGCCAGTAGCATGGAGTCGTACGGTGAAGCTTTCTTT. Protein sequence: CASSMESYGEAFF.

V gene TRBV5-4 combines with J gene TRBJ2-5; 8 bases line up with TRBD2. Trimming cost V 0 bases and J 1 base; bases outside gene matches: 5. The CDR3 sequence is 16 residues long. The germline V gene has CDR1 SGHNT and CDR2 YYREEE (reference sequence). The CDR3 DNA reads TGTGCCAGCAGCTTGGACGGCGGGGGGACCCAAGAGACCCAGTACTTC. Protein sequence: CASSLDGGGTQETQYF.

A word on this clone: The junction shows a germline mismatch at one end, possibly a read error. This rearrangement joins TRBV5-3 to TRBJ1-2; D is unresolved. TRBV5-3 is known as an ORF, though its function is uncertain. The CDR3 consists of 15 residues. CDR3 coding DNA: TGTGCCAGAAGTTCACCGGGGAGGGAGCTGGCTGGCTACACTTTC. Residues: CARSSPGRELAGYTF.

This clone has only one observation. The identical CDR3 is also encoded by other nucleotide sequences in the sample. The chain couples TRBV18 to TRBJ2-7; no reliable D call. There are 13 residues in the CDR3. Germline CDR1 is KGHSH and CDR2 is LQKENI. V dropped 2 bases and J dropped 0 bases, with 5 bases sitting between them. The CDR3 loop reads CASSPGSSYEQYF. The CDR3 DNA is TGTGCCAGCTCACCAGGCTCCTCCTACGAGCAGTACTTC.

The J gene is TRBJ1-2, the V gene TRBV7-6, with D perhaps TRBD1 (6 bases). V was cut by 5 bases and J by 4 bases, with 11 bases left in between. Germline loops: CDR1 SGHVS, CDR2 FNYEAQ. The CDR3 loop spans 13 amino acids. CDR3 sequence: CASSHREGYGYTF. CDR3 coding DNA: TGTGCCAGCAGCCACAGGGAAGGCTATGGCTACACCTTC.

The J gene is TRBJ1-1, the V gene TRBV11-1; D perhaps matches TRBD1 (5 bases). Trimming stripped 5 bases from V and 7 bases from J, with 17 bases between. Per the germline V gene, CDR1 is SGHAT and CDR2 is FQDESV (reference sequence). CDR3 length: 14 amino acids. The CDR3 protein is CASSPFQGADEAFF. The CDR3 DNA follows: TGTGCCAGCAGCCCATTCCAAGGGGCCGATGAAGCTTTCTTT.

This chain joins TRBV5-4 and TRBJ2-2, with 10 bases identical to TRBD1. V lost 4 bases to trimming and J lost 3 bases; unmatched junction nucleotides: 9. The CDR3 length is 17 residues. The germline gives CDR1 SGHNT, CDR2 YYREEE (reference sequence). CDR3 sequence: CASSRRSGTGDTGELFF. As DNA, the CDR3 is TGTGCCAGCAGCAGACGTTCCGGGACAGGGGACACCGGGGAGCTGTTTTTT.

The chain has TRBV5-1 and TRBJ1-2; D ambiguous. Looked up from germline, CDR1 is SGHRS and CDR2 is YFSETQ. The CDR3 totals 14 residues. The ends were cut back, 0 bases at V and 5 bases at J, with 11 bases in the middle. CDR3: CASSLGPAGYGYTF. The CDR3 DNA reads TGCGCCAGCAGCTTGGGCCCTGCGGGGTATGGCTACACCTTC.

The rearrangement uses TRBV7-6 and TRBJ1-1; the match to TRBD1 covers 9 bases. Germline trimming cut 4 bases from V and 10 bases from J; bases unmatched to any gene: 13. CDR1 is SGHVS and CDR2 is FNYEAQ in the germline V gene. This CDR3 contains 15 residues. The CDR3: CASSSPADRGGVAFF. In DNA, the CDR3 is TGTGCCAGCAGCTCCCCTGCGGACAGGGGAGGGGTAGCTTTCTTT. Looking up the rest from reference TRBV7-6 and TRBJ1-1 gives the full variable domain: GAGVSQSPRYKVTKRGQDVALRCDPISGHVSLYWYRQALGQGPEFLTYFNYEAQQDKSGLPNDRFSAERPEGSISTLTIQRTEQRDSAMYRCASSSPADRGGVAFFGQGTRLTVV.